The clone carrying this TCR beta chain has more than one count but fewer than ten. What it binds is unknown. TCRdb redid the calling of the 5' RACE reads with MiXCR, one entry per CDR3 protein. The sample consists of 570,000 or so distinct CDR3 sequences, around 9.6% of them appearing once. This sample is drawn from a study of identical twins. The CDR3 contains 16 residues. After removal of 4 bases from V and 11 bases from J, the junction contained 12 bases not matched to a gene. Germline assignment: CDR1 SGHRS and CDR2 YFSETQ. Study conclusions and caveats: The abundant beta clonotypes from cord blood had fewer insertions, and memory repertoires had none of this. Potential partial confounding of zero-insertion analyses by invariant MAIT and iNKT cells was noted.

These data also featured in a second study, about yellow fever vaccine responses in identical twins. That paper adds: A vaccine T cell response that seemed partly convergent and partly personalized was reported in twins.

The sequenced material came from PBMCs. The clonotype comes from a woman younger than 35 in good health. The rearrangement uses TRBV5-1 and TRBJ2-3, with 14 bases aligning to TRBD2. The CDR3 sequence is CASSPLGLAGVDGQYF. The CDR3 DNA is TGCGCCAGCAGCCCGTTGGGACTAGCGGGGGTCGATGGGCAGTATTTT.